This T cell receptor (beta chain) was retrieved from a study of T-cell reconstitution after alpha-beta-depleted transplantation in children (dated by TCRdb to 2016 to 2017). At the level of the whole study: Using TCR repertoire profiling, the study followed T-cell immune reconstitution in a quantitative way in children after TCRalphabeta/CD19-depleted allogeneic hematopoietic cell transplantation.

This sample's treatment or condition label indicates: allogeneic hematopoietic cell transplantation with graft depleted of TCRalphabeta T cells and CD19 B cells. The children who served as transplant recipients had been given grafts of TCRalphabeta/CD19-depleted allogeneic hematopoietic cells. The protocol used for the library was PCR. For sequencing, an Illumina HiSeq 2500 was employed. Molecular barcoding was employed in the preparation of TCR libraries, with unique molecular identifiers being used to normalize TCRbeta repertoire quantification. In-frame beta chains were kept once TCRdb had trimmed the public reads at Q25 with fastp and called clones with MiXCR. Entries that share a CDR3 protein sequence are merged under the most common genes and DNA. This sample lists around 300,000 distinct CDR3 sequences; roughly 7.8% were detected once. The top ten clones comprise approximately 8.6% of the sample.

The CDR3 sequence holds 17 residues, the cysteine and phenylalanine included. The CDR3 DNA has 51 bases and is translated from base 1. Trimming leaves V shorter by 1 base and J shorter by 0 bases, with the junction holding 9 bases beyond the gene matches. The germline V gene (reference sequence) gives CDR1 as SSHAT and CDR2 as FNYEAQ. Broad study findings and their caveats: In some patients, the high TCRbeta diversity seen at day 60 was put down to recipient T cells and intrathymic progenitors that had survived conditioning. Over subsequent months, a decline in hyperexpanded clone frequencies was noted, and after one year, T-cell counts and TCRbeta diversity were mostly ascribed to newly produced T cells. The apparently early alphabetaT-cell count recovery about two months after transplant was reportedly dependent on only several hundred rapidly expanded clones derived from non-depleted graft cells.

This clonotype was picked up many times. Its binding antigen is unknown. Qualities for individual bases were not recorded, and no much larger clone is one base off. Sequenced material: peripheral blood, taken 360 days after TCRalphabeta/CD19-depleted stem cell transplant. The sequence came from a female patient aged 2-9 years who had a stem cell transplant for Fanconi anemia, so the T cells may come from the graft donor. The chain is encoded by TRBV7-7 joined to TRBJ2-7, with TRBD2 matching 7 junction bases. The CDR3: CASSLVLASGPSYEQYF. The nucleotide sequence is given as TGTGCCAGCAGCTTAGTTTTGGCTAGCGGACCCTCCTACGAGCAGTACTTC.